This T cell receptor beta chain was observed in a study of identical twins. Regarding the study as a whole: Cord blood beta clonotypes present at high abundance carried fewer insertions; no such pattern appeared in memory repertoires.

This clonotype has a handful of counts. Its antigen is not identified. A universal primer binding site was introduced by template switching. The final cDNA contained unique molecular identifiers. In TCRdb, the 5' RACE reads were re-called with MiXCR into one record per CDR3 protein. The data show hundreds of thousands of distinct CDR3 sequences, roughly 7.5% seen once. This CDR3 comprises 13 residues. Trimming removed 2 bases from V and 3 bases from J; junction bases left unmatched: 2. The V gene's germline CDR1 is DFQATT and CDR2 SNEGSKA (reference sequence). The same specimen was also included in a second study, on yellow fever vaccine responses in identical twins. That source notes: Twins reportedly showed a vaccine T cell response that seemed partly convergent and partly personalized.

The receptor was derived from a woman aged 18-29 years in good health. The chain combines TRBV20-1 with TRBJ2-7; 9 bases are a match to TRBD2. The sequencing input was memory (CD45RO+) T cells sorted from blood. In DNA, the CDR3 is TGCAGTGCTAGACTAGCGGGGTTCTACGAGCAGTACTTC. Translating it yields CSARLAGFYEQYF.